This T cell receptor (beta chain) was recorded in a study of blood T cells in healthy people across ages. Regarding this clonotype: The target antigen is unknown.

Then a second PCR, running about 7 to 11 cycles, was carried out with a sample-barcoded 5' primer and a J-beta primer mix. Unique molecular identifiers of 12 random nucleotides labeled each cDNA. TCRdb re-analysed the 5' RACE reads in MiXCR, keeping a single row per CDR3 protein. Among around 1,500,000 distinct CDR3 sequences, 35% to 45% were seen once, and the ten largest hold 7.9%. Findings and caveats of the study: Using unsorted PBMCs precluded a conclusive naive versus antigen-experienced comparison.

The sequence derives from a young woman in good health. Sequences were obtained from blood.

In DNA form, the CDR3 reads TGTGCCAGCAGTTTATTGGAACGGGGGGGTGAGCAGTTCTTC. As protein: CASSLLERGGEQFF. The chain couples TRBV28 to TRBJ2-1, with 8 bases fitting TRBD2. Trimming removed 1 base from V and 9 bases from J; junction bases left unmatched: 5. The CDR3 is made up of 14 amino acids. Germline values: CDR1 MDHEN, CDR2 SYDVKM.